The present T cell receptor beta chain was sequenced within a study of cytomegalovirus exposure and HLA in healthy donors. Study outcomes and limitations: What a later analysis reportedly showed was that an Asian-associated ancestry cluster had fewer N-insertions than the 666-donor mean. The authors considered a cluster of highly shared sequence variants likely to be a sequencing artifact.

In this sample, this clone turned up once. Its target is not known. This CDR3 has 14 residues. The germline gives CDR1 SQVTM, CDR2 ANQGSEA. The PCR ran on 60 Vbeta and 13 Jbeta primers. Original analysis: Later analysis identified 65 million to 80 million unique TCR beta chains, approximately 10 million shared. Generated by immunoSEQ multiplex PCR, the TCRdb table keeps only in-frame clones and is missing some. V, J and clone size are taken as reported in that table, and D and trimming were inferred from the DNA itself. The sample carries 190,000 or so clones, roughly 77% recorded once. Sequenced input: PBMCs. The chain combines TRBV29-1 with TRBJ2-5; 8 positions agree with TRBD2. The J call is in doubt because the DNA end fits TRBJ2-7 better. This sequence was found in a male donor in good health and CMV-seropositive. The CDR3 region is CSAITGGSSYEQYF. CDR3 DNA: TGCAGCGCGATTACGGGGGGGAGCTCCTACGAGCAGTACTTC.